This T cell receptor beta chain was retrieved from a study of T cells after yellow fever vaccination. Researchers made TCR cDNA using 5'RACE template switching, and this step added a universal primer site and UMIs. MiXCR, run by TCRdb on the 5' RACE reads, gives a single entry per CDR3 protein. The data show approximately 150,000 distinct CDR3 sequences, roughly 8.2% seen once. The sample holds many counts of this clonotype. CDR1 and CDR2 from the germline V gene are ENHRY and SYGVKD. Trimming removed 4 bases from V and 5 bases from J, with 9 bases in between. The CDR3 contains 13 residues. The sequence derives from a man younger than 45 who received the YFV17D yellow fever vaccine. The chain carries TRBV10-3 and TRBJ2-1; D is uncertain. Specimen: CD4+ T cells sorted from PBMCs, collected 5 days after the yellow fever booster vaccination. Here the CDR3 DNA reads TGTGCCATCAGTGGGGGTCGCGACAATGAGCAGTTCTTC. Translated: CAISGGRDNEQFF.